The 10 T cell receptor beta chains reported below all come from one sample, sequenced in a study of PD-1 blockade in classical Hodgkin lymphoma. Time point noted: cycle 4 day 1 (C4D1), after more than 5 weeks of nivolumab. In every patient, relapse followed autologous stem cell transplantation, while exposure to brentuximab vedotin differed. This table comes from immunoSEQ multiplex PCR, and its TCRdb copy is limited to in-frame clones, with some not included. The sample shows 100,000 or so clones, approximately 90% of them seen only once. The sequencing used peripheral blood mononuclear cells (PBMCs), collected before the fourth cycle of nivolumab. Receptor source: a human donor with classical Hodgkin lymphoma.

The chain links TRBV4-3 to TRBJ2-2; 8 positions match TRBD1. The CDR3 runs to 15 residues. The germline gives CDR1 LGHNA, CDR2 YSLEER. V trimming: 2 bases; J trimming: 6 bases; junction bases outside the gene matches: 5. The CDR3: CASSQRRGHAGELFF. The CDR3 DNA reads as TGCGCCAGCAGCCAACGCAGGGGGCACGCCGGGGAGCTGTTTTTT.

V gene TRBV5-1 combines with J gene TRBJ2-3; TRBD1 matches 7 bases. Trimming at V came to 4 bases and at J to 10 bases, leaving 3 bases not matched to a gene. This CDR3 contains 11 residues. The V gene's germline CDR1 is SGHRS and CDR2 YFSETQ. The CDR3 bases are TGCGCCAGCAGCCCTGGACAGGCGCAGTATTTT. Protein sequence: CASSPGQAQYF.

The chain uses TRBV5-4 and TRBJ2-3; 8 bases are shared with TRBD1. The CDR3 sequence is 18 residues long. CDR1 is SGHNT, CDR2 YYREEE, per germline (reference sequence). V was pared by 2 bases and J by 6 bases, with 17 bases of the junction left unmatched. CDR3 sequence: CASSLLRTGTGYSDTQYF. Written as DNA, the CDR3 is TGTGCCAGCAGCTTACTTCGGACCGGGACAGGATACTCCGATACGCAGTATTTT. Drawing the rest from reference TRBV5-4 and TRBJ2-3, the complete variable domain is ETGVTQSPTHLIKTRGQQVTLRCSSQSGHNTVSWYQQALGQGPQFIFQYYREEENGRGNFPPRFSGLQFPNYSSELNVNALELDDSALYLCASSLLRTGTGYSDTQYFGPGTRLTVL.

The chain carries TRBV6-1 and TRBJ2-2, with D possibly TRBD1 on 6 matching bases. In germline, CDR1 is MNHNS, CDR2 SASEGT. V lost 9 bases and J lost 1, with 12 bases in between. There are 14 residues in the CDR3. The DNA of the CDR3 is TGTGCCAGTCGGGACAAGTGGAACACCGGGGAGCTGTTTTTT. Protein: CASRDKWNTGELFF.

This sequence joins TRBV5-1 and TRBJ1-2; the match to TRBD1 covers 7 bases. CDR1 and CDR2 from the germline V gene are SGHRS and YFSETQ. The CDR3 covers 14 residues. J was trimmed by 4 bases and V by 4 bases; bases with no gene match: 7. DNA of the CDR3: TGCGCCAGCAGCCAGAATGCAGGGGGCTATGGCTACACCTTC. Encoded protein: CASSQNAGGYGYTF. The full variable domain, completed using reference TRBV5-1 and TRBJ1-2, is KAGVTQTPRYLIKTRGQQVTLSCSPISGHRSVSWYQQTPGQGLQFLFEYFSETQRNKGNFPGRFSGRQFSNSRSEMNVSTLELGDSALYLCASSQNAGGYGYTFGSGTRLTVV.

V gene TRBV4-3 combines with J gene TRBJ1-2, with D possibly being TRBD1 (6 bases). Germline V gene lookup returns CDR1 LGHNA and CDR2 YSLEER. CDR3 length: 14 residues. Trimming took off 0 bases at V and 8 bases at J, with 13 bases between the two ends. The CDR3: CASSQEVGAGGYTF. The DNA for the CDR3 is TGCGCCAGCAGCCAAGAGGTGGGGGCGGGGGGCTACACCTTC.

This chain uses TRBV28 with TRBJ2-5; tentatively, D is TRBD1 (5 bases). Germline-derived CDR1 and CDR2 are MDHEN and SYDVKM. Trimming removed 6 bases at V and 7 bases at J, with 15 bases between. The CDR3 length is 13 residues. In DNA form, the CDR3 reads TGTGCCAGCAGCCAGGGTCTTTGGGGGACCCAGTACTTC. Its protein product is CASSQGLWGTQYF.

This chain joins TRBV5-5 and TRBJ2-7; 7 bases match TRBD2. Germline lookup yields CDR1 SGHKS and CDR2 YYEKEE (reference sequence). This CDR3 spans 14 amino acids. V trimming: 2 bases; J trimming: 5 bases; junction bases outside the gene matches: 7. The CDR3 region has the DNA TGTGCCAGCAGCTTTCGACTAGCACCACACGAGCAGTACTTC. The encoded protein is CASSFRLAPHEQYF.

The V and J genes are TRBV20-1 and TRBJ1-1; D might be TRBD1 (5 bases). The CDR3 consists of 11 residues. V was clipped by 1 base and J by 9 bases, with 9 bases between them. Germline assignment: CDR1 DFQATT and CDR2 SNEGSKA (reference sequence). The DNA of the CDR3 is TGCAGTGCTAGAGTGATGGGGCAAGCTTTCTTT. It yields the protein CSARVMGQAFF.

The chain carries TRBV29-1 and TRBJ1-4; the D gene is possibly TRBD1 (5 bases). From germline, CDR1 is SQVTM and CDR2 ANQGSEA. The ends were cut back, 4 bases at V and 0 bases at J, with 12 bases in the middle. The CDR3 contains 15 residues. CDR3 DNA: TGCAGCGTTGCCCGGGACGGGGCAACTAATGAAAAACTGTTTTTT. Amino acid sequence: CSVARDGATNEKLFF.